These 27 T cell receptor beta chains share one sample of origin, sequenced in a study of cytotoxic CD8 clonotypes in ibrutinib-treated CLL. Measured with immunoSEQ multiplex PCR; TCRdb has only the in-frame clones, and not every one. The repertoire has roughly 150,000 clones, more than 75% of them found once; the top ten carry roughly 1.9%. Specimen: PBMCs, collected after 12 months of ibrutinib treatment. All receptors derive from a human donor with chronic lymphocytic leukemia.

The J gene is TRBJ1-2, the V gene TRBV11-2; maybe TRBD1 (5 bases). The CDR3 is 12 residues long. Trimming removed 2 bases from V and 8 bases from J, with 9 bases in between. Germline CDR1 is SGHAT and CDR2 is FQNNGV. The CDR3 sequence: CASSLQGVGYTF. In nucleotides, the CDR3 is TGTGCCAGCAGCTTACAAGGGGTCGGCTACACCTTC.

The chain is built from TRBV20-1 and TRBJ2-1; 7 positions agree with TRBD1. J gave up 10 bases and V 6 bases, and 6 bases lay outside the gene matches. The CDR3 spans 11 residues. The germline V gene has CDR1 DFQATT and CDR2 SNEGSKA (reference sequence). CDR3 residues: CSATDRVEQFF. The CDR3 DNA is TGCAGTGCCACCGACAGGGTAGAGCAGTTCTTC.

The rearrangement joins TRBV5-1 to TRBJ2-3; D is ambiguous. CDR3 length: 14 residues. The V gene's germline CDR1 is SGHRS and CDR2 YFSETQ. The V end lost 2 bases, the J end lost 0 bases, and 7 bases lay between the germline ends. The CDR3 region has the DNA TGCGCCAGCAGCTTTGGACCCAGCACAGATACGCAGTATTTT. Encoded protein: CASSFGPSTDTQYF.

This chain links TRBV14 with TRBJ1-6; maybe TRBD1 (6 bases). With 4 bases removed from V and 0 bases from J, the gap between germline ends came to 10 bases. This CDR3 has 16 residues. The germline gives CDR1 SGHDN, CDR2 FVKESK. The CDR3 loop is CASSPIGGSYNSPLHF. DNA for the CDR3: TGTGCCAGCAGCCCAATAGGGGGCTCCTATAATTCACCCCTCCACTTT. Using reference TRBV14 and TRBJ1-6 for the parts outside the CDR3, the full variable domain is EAGVTQFPSHSVIEKGQTVTLRCDPISGHDNLYWYRRVMGKEIKFLLHFVKESKQDESGMPNNRFLAERTGGTYSTLKVQPAELEDSGVYFCASSPIGGSYNSPLHFGNGTRLTVT.

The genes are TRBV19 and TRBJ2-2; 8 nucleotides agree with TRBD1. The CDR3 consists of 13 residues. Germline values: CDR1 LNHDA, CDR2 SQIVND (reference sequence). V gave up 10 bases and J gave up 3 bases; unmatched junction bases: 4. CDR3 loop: CATGTGYTGELFF. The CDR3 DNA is TGTGCCACGGGGACAGGATACACCGGGGAGCTGTTTTTT.

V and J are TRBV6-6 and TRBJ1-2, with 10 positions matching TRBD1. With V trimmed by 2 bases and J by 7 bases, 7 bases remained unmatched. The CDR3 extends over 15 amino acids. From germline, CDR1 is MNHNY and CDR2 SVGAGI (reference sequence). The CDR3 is CASSYDGTGVRGYTF. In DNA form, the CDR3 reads TGTGCCAGCAGTTACGACGGGACAGGGGTTCGTGGCTACACCTTC.

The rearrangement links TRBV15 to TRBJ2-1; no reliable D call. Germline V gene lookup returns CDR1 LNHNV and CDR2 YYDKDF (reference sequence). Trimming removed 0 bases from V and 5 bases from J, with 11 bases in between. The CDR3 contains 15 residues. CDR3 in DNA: TGTGCCACCAGCAGAGACGTGGGGTCACACAATGAGCAGTTCTTC. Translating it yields CATSRDVGSHNEQFF.

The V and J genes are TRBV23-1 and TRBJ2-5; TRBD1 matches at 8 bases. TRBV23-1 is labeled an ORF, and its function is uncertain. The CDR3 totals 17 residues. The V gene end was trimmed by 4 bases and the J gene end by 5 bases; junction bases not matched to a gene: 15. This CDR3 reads CASSLGPTGQDWETQYF. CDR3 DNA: TGCGCCAGCAGTCTCGGACCCACGGGACAGGACTGGGAGACCCAGTACTTC.

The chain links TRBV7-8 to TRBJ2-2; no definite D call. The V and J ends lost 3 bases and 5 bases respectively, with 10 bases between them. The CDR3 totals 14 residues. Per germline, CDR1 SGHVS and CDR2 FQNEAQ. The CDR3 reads CASSLGKQTGELFF. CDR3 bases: TGTGCCAGCAGCTTGGGGAAACAAACCGGGGAGCTGTTTTTT. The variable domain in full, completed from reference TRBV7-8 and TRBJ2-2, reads GAGVSQSPRYKVAKRGQDVALRCDPISGHVSLFWYQQALGQGPEFLTYFQNEAQLDKSGLPSDRFFAERPEGSVSTLKIQRTQQEDSAVYLCASSLGKQTGELFFGEGSRLTVL.

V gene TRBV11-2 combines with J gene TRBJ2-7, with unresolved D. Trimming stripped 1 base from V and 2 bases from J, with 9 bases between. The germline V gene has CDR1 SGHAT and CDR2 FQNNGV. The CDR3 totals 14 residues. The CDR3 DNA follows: TGTGCCAGCAGCTTAGGGGTCGGTACCTACGAGCAGTACTTC. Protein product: CASSLGVGTYEQYF.

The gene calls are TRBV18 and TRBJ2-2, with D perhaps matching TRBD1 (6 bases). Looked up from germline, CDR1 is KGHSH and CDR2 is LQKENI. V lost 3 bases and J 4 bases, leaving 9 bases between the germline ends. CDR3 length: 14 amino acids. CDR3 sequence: CASSPGQFTGELFF. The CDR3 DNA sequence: TGTGCCAGCTCACCCGGACAGTTCACCGGGGAGCTGTTTTTT. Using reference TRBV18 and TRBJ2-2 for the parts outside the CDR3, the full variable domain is NAGVMQNPRHLVRRRGQEARLRCSPMKGHSHVYWYRQLPEEGLKFMVYLQKENIIDESGMPKERFSAEFPKEGPSILRIQQVVRGDSAAYFCASSPGQFTGELFFGEGSRLTVL.

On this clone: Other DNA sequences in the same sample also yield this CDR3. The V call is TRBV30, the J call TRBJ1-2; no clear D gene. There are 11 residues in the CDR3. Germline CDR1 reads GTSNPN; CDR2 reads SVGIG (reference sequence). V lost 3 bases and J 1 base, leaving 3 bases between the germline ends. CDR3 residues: CAWSVNYGYTF. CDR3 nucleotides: TGTGCCTGGAGCGTTAACTATGGCTACACCTTC.

The CDR3 reads CASSQEPGKGVGQPQHF. The DNA of the CDR3 is TGCGCCAGCAGCCAAGAGCCAGGGAAGGGAGTAGGTCAGCCCCAGCATTTT. This sequence joins TRBV4-1 and TRBJ1-5, with a possible D match to TRBD1 (5 bases). The CDR3 extends over 17 amino acids. CDR1 and CDR2 (germline): MGHRA, YSYEKL. The ends were cut back, 0 bases at V and 6 bases at J, with 18 bases in the middle.

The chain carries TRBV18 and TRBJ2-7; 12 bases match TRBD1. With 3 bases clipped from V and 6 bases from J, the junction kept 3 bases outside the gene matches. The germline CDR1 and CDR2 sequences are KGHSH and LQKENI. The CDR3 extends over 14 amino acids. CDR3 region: CASSPGQGASEQYF. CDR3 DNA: TGTGCCAGCTCACCGGGACAGGGGGCCTCCGAGCAGTACTTC.

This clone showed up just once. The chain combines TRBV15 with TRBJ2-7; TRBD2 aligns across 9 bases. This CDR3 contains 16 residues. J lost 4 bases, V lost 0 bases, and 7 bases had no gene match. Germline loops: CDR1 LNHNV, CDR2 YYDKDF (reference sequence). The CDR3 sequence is CATSRDRAGGPYEQYF. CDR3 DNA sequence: TGTGCCACCAGCAGAGATAGGGCGGGAGGGCCGTACGAGCAGTACTTC.

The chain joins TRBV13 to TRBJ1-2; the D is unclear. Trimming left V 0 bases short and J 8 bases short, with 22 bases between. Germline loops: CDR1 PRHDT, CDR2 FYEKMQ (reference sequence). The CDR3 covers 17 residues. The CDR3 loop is CASSLGSFKNVLWGYTF. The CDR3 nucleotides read TGTGCCAGCAGCTTAGGTTCATTTAAAAACGTACTATGGGGCTACACCTTC.

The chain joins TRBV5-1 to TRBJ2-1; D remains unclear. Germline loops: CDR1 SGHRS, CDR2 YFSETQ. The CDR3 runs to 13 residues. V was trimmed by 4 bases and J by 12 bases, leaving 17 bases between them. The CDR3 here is CASSPLYSSGQFF. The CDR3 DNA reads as TGCGCCAGCAGCCCCCTCTACTCGTCCGGGCAGTTCTTC.

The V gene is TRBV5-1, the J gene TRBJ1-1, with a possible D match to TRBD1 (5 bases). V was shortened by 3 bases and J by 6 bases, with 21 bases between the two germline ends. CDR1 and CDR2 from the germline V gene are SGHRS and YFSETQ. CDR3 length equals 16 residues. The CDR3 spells CASSSGYGARGSEAFF. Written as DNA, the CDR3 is TGCGCCAGCAGCTCGGGATACGGGGCGCGAGGTTCTGAAGCTTTCTTT.

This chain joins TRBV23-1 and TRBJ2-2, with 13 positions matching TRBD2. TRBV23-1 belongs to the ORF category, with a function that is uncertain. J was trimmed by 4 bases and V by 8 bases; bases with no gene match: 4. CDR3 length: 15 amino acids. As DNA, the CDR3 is TGCGCCAGCCGGACTAGCGGGGGCCCCACCGGGGAGCTGTTTTTT. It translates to CASRTSGGPTGELFF.

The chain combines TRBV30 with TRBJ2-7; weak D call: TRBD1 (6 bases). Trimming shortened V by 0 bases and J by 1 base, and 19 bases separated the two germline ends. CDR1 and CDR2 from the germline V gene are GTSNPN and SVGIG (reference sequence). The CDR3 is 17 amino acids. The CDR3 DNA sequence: TGTGCCTGGAGTGTAAAGGTGGGGCAAACAGGGTCCTACGAGCAGTACTTC. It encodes CAWSVKVGQTGSYEQYF.

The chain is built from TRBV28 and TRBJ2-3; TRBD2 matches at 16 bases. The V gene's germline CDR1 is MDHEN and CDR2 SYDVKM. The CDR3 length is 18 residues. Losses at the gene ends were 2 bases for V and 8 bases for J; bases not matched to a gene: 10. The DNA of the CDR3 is TGTGCCAGCAGTTTACACACGACGGGGACTAGCGGGAGGGCTACGCAGTATTTT. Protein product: CASSLHTTGTSGRATQYF.

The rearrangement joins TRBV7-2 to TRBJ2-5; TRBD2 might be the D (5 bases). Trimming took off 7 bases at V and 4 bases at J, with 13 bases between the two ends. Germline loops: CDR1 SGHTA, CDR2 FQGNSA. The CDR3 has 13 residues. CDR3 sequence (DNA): TGTGCCAGCACCAGGTTAGCGCCAGAGACCCAGTACTTC. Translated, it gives CASTRLAPETQYF.

This CDR3 reads CASSPRQGEYF. CDR3 coding DNA: TGTGCCAGCAGCCCCCGACAGGGGGAATATTTT. The rearrangement joins TRBV6-5 to TRBJ1-3; 9 bases line up with TRBD1. The CDR3 runs to 11 residues. Germline V gene data show CDR1 as MNHEY and CDR2 as SVGAGI. The V gene end was trimmed by 6 bases and the J gene end by 15 bases; junction bases not matched to a gene: 6.

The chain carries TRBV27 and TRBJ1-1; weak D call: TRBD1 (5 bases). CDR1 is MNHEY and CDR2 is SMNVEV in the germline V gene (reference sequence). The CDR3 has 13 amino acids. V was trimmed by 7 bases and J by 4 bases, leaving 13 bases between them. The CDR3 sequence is CASKKGAGTEAFF. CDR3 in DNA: TGTGCCAGCAAGAAAGGGGCAGGCACTGAAGCTTTCTTT.

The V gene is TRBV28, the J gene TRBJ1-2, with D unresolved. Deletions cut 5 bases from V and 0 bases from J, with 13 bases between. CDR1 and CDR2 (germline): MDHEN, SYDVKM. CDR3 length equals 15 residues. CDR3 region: CASSLQLTTNYGYTF. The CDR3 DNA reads TGTGCCAGCAGTCTTCAGCTGACTACTAACTATGGCTACACCTTC.

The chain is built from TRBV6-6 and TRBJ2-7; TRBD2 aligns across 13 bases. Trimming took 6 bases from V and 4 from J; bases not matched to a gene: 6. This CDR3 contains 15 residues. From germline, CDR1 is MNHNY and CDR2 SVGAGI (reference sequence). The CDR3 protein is CASSRLAGGDYEQYF. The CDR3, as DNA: TGTGCCAGCAGCCGACTAGCGGGGGGAGATTACGAGCAGTACTTC.

CDR3 sequence: CASSIGLMQGAFRKDQPQHF. CDR3 bases: TGTGCCAGTAGTATAGGCTTGATGCAGGGGGCATTTCGAAAGGATCAGCCCCAGCATTTT. The chain couples TRBV19 to TRBJ1-5, with 8 bases fitting TRBD1. The CDR3 has 20 amino acids. Trimming at V came to 1 base and at J to 5 bases, leaving 19 bases not matched to a gene. The germline V gene encodes CDR1 LNHDA and CDR2 SQIVND (reference sequence).